These T cell receptor beta chains were read from a single sample in a study of blood T cells in healthy people across ages. TCRdb re-derived calls from the 5' RACE reads in MiXCR, one entry per CDR3 protein. The sample shows around 780,000 distinct CDR3 sequences, roughly 24% of them seen only once. These records were also assigned to another study, of T cells of mothers and their children.

The sample consisted of blood. The source of these receptors is a boy younger than 18 in good health. Each CDR3 is given with its conserved first and last residue. Each record gives: clone size, J gene, D gene, V gene, CDR3 protein, CDR3 DNA. The D gene is left open where the match is weak. Size is stated for part of the rows, as once, few or many counts, or as a class when the clone is expanded.

clone size: -; J gene: TRBJ1-1; D gene: -; V gene: TRBV6-1; CDR3 protein: CASRPGSNTEAFF; CDR3 DNA: TGTGCCAGCAGACCGGGGAGTAACACTGAAGCTTTCTTT
clone size: -; J gene: TRBJ2-6; D gene: TRBD1; V gene: TRBV4-2; CDR3 protein: CASSQETGIGANVLTF; CDR3 DNA: TGTGCCAGCAGCCAAGAGACAGGGATCGGGGCCAACGTCCTGACTTTC
clone size: few; J gene: TRBJ2-3; D gene: -; V gene: TRBV20-1; CDR3 protein: CSARVRSTDTQYF; CDR3 DNA: TGCAGTGCTAGGGTCCGCAGCACAGATACGCAGTATTTT
clone size: few; J gene: TRBJ1-1; D gene: -; V gene: TRBV5-1; CDR3 protein: CASSSIGAMNTEAFF; CDR3 DNA: TGCGCCAGCAGCTCGATTGGGGCGATGAACACTGAAGCTTTCTTT
clone size: -; J gene: TRBJ2-6; D gene: -; V gene: TRBV18; CDR3 protein: CASSPNGDSGANVLTF; CDR3 DNA: TGTGCCAGCTCGCCGAACGGGGACTCTGGGGCCAACGTCCTGACTTTC
clone size: once; J gene: TRBJ2-5; D gene: TRBD1; V gene: TRBV6-1; CDR3 protein: CASIPDRGTVTQYF; CDR3 DNA: TGTGCCAGCATCCCCGACAGGGGCACGGTGACCCAGTACTTC
clone size: few; J gene: TRBJ2-5; D gene: TRBD2; V gene: TRBV2; CDR3 protein: CASSEEASGQETQYF; CDR3 DNA: TGTGCCAGCAGTGAGGAGGCTAGCGGACAAGAGACCCAGTACTTC
clone size: few; J gene: TRBJ1-3; D gene: TRBD1; V gene: TRBV7-6; CDR3 protein: CASSVGTDGNTIYF; CDR3 DNA: TGTGCCAGCAGCGTCGGGACAGATGGAAACACCATATATTTT
clone size: few; J gene: TRBJ2-4; D gene: -; V gene: TRBV2; CDR3 protein: CASSELGQRILF; CDR3 DNA: TGTGCCAGCAGTGAACTCGGACAGAGAATTCTCTTC
clone size: -; J gene: TRBJ2-2; D gene: -; V gene: TRBV11-1; CDR3 protein: CASSLIRSGELFF; CDR3 DNA: TGTGCCAGCAGCTTAATTCGTTCTGGGGAGCTGTTTTTT
clone size: many; J gene: TRBJ1-4; D gene: -; V gene: TRBV14; CDR3 protein: CASSPGPNEKLFF; CDR3 DNA: TGTGCCAGCAGCCCGGGACCCAATGAAAAACTGTTTTTT
clone size: -; J gene: TRBJ2-7; D gene: -; V gene: TRBV5-1; CDR3 protein: CASSLLRGPHYEQYF; CDR3 DNA: TGCGCCAGCAGCTTATTAAGGGGCCCCCACTACGAGCAGTACTTC
clone size: many; J gene: TRBJ2-7; D gene: -; V gene: TRBV29-1; CDR3 protein: CSVYSGTSAYEQYF; CDR3 DNA: TGCAGCGTTTATTCCGGGACATCCGCCTACGAGCAGTACTTC
clone size: -; J gene: TRBJ2-2; D gene: TRBD1; V gene: TRBV6-1; CDR3 protein: CASSEGTGRNTGELFF; CDR3 DNA: TGTGCCAGCAGTGAAGGGACAGGGAGGAACACCGGGGAGCTGTTTTTT